This T cell receptor beta chain originates from a study of radiation and T cells in renal cell carcinoma. The protocol was immunoSEQ multiplex PCR, while the TCRdb copy is restricted to in-frame clones and leaves out a portion. Of several thousand clones in the sample, around 50% were seen once. Study results and caveats: Pretreatment tumor biopsies were lacking, so baseline clonotypes are unknown.

On this clone itself: Its target is not known.

The germline V and J ends were trimmed by 3 bases and 5 bases, with 14 bases remaining between them. This CDR3 has 16 amino acids. Germline V lookup: CDR1 KGHSH, CDR2 LQKENI. Treatment meaning: 15 Gy SBRT to primary tumor, nephrectomy 4 weeks later. The starting material was tumor tissue, obtained from a patient whose treatment included radiotherapy and nephrectomy. J is TRBJ1-6 and V is TRBV18; TRBD1 might be the D (5 bases). This sequence originates from a man in his fifties or sixties with renal cell carcinoma. The CDR3 reads CASSPTKGRDNSPLHF. In nucleotides, the CDR3 is TGTGCCAGCTCACCGACGAAGGGACGGGATAATTCACCCCTCCACTTT.